This T cell receptor beta chain was obtained from a study of cytomegalovirus exposure and HLA in healthy donors. Overall study: Early released data comprised around 85 million unique TCRs from HLA-typed donors.

This clone has more than one count but fewer than ten. What it recognizes is unknown. General study results and limits: The authors considered a cluster of highly shared sequence variants likely to be a sequencing artifact. The study designated 150 or so TCR beta chains cytomegalovirus-associated. Analysis was carried out at a later point, and it linked a missense DCLRE1C variant to TCR beta V- and J-gene trimming.

CDR3 size: 15 residues. CDR1 is MDHEN, CDR2 SYDVKM, per germline. V shed 2 bases and J 1 base; nucleotides not matched to a gene: 3. Researchers ran the PCR with 60 Vbeta and 13 Jbeta primers. Data came from immunoSEQ multiplex PCR; TCRdb stores just in-frame clones and leaves some out. In the table there are about 86,000 clones, about 70% of which are singletons. The chain links TRBV28 to TRBJ2-3; 7 bases agree with TRBD2. The sequenced sample was PBMCs. This TCR was recovered from a man in his sixties in good health and CMV-seronegative. The CDR3 spells CASSLSGIGTDTQYF. In DNA, the CDR3 is TGTGCCAGCAGTTTAAGCGGGATAGGCACAGATACGCAGTATTTT.